This TCR beta chain was documented in a study of CD8 T cells in Susac syndrome. Peripheral blood CD8+ and CD4+ T cells were profiled by TCR beta sequencing. An amount of RNA that ranged from roughly 0.5 to 1 ug was reverse transcribed with random hexamers. TCRdb processed the immunoSEQ multiplex PCR reads anew with MiXCR; each CDR3 protein has one entry. This sample has over 95,000 distinct CDR3 sequences, with around 92% found just once. Per the germline V gene, CDR1 is MGHRA and CDR2 is YSYEKL. V shed 0 bases and J shed 4 bases, with 19 bases lying between them. The CDR3 has 17 residues. This sequence was found in a human donor in good health. The sample consisted of CD8+ T cells from PBMCs. The chain is built from TRBV4-1 and TRBJ2-7; D is perhaps TRBD2 (6 bases). The CDR3 sequence: CASSQDSTASDMYEQYF. The CDR3 coding sequence is TGCGCCAGCAGCCAAGATAGTACGGCTAGCGATATGTACGAGCAGTACTTC.